These 27 T cell receptor beta chains came from one sample sequenced in a study of CXCR4 blockade with PD-1 therapy in pancreatic cancer. TCRdb's table, derived via immunoSEQ multiplex PCR, lists solely in-frame clones and lacks some. This repertoire shows under 1,500 clones, around two fifths found once; its top ten account for 15% to 20%. The sample comprised tumor tissue. Source of these receptors: a human donor with pancreatic ductal adenocarcinoma.

This rearrangement joins TRBV30 to TRBJ1-2; D ambiguous. V was cut by 3 bases and J by 3 bases, with 11 bases left in between. Germline assignment: CDR1 GTSNPN and CDR2 SVGIG (reference sequence). The CDR3 is 13 residues long. CDR3 protein: CAWRGRGHYGYTF. The CDR3 DNA is TGTGCCTGGAGGGGTCGGGGTCACTATGGCTACACCTTC.

This rearrangement joins TRBV19 to TRBJ2-7; possibly TRBD1 for D (5 bases). This CDR3 contains 13 residues. Germline lookup yields CDR1 LNHDA and CDR2 SQIVND (reference sequence). The V and J ends lost 0 bases and 3 bases respectively, with 6 bases between them. In DNA, the CDR3 is TGTGCCAGTAGTATAGAGCAGGGCTACGAGCAGTACTTC. This codes for CASSIEQGYEQYF.

The table lists this clone with a few counts. The chain uses TRBV12-5 and TRBJ2-3; D remains unclear. V was clipped by 3 bases and J by 3 bases, with 1 base between them. This CDR3 comprises 11 residues. Germline CDR1 LGHNT, CDR2 FRNRAP. CDR3 DNA sequence: TGTGCTAGTGGTTTAACAGATACGCAGTATTTT. This gives the protein CASGLTDTQYF.

This clone is deemed medium-sized. The gene calls are TRBV11-3 and TRBJ2-2; D perhaps matches TRBD2 (7 bases). Germline CDR1 SGHNT, CDR2 YENEEA. This CDR3 region has 16 residues. V was trimmed by 3 bases and J by 2 bases, leaving 13 bases between them. The CDR3 bases are TGTGCCAGCAGCTTGATTCGGGGGGCTAACACCGGGGAGCTGTTTTTT. This sequence encodes CASSLIRGANTGELFF.

The chain combines TRBV14 with TRBJ1-2, with no clear D. The germline V gene encodes CDR1 SGHDN and CDR2 FVKESK. The CDR3 has 15 residues. V lost 0 bases and J lost 6, with 14 bases in between. This chain's CDR3 is CASSQDIRAGDGYTF. The CDR3 coding sequence is TGTGCCAGCAGCCAAGACATAAGGGCTGGGGATGGCTACACCTTC.

V usage is TRBV4-1 and J usage is TRBJ2-1; D is possibly TRBD1 or TRBD2 (6 bases each). CDR3 size: 17 residues. The V gene lost 4 bases and the J gene lost 9 bases, with 25 bases spanning the gap. CDR1 is MGHRA and CDR2 is YSYEKL in the germline V gene. This chain's CDR3 is CASSRTSGQGREVEQFF. CDR3 DNA: TGCGCCAGCAGCCGAACCTCGGGACAAGGCAGGGAGGTTGAGCAGTTCTTC.

This chain uses TRBV12-5 with TRBJ2-1, with TRBD2 as a possible D gene (5 bases). The CDR3 has 14 amino acids. The V end was cut by 6 bases, the J end by 2 bases, with 11 bases between. Germline V gives CDR1 LGHNT, CDR2 FRNRAP. The CDR3 DNA is TGTGCTAGTGGAGTCGAGGGTACCTACAATGAGCAGTTCTTC. It codes for CASGVEGTYNEQFF.

This clone was counted a few times. The V call is TRBV6-8, the J call TRBJ1-1; D uncertain. V shed 5 bases and J shed 10 bases, with 14 bases lying between them. Germline CDR1 and CDR2: MNHGY and SAAAGT. The CDR3 totals 12 residues. The CDR3 loop is CASSKPSQVAFF. As DNA, the CDR3 is TGTGCCAGCAGTAAACCATCCCAGGTAGCTTTCTTT.

Only a few counts were recorded for this clone. The V and J genes are TRBV6-8 and TRBJ1-6; D gene unclear. V lost 5 bases and J 8 bases, leaving 13 bases between the germline ends. Germline loops: CDR1 MNHGY, CDR2 SAAAGT. The CDR3 consists of 14 residues. The CDR3 DNA follows: TGTGCCAGCAGTGATAGGCAGGTCGATTCACCCCTCCACTTT. The encoded protein is CASSDRQVDSPLHF.

V and J are TRBV28 and TRBJ1-1; the D is unclear. V lost 6 bases to trimming and J lost 1 base, with 12 bases between them. The CDR3 has 14 residues. Germline values: CDR1 MDHEN, CDR2 SYDVKM. Here the CDR3 DNA reads TGTGCCAGCAGGTTCCCGGGCGGGAACACTGAAGCTTTCTTT. It is translated as CASRFPGGNTEAFF.

V is TRBV29-1 and J is TRBJ1-1; maybe TRBD1 (6 bases). Germline V gives CDR1 SQVTM, CDR2 ANQGSEA. The CDR3 spans 14 residues. The V end was cut by 8 bases, the J end by 5 bases, with 21 bases between. The CDR3 protein is CSPRGGLGGTEAFF. The CDR3, as DNA: TGCAGCCCTCGCGGCGGTTTAGGGGGGACTGAAGCTTTCTTT. Variable domain in full (rest from reference TRBV29-1 and TRBJ1-1): SAVISQKPSRDICQRGTSLTIQCQVDSQVTMMFWYRQQPGQSLTLIATANQGSEATYESGFVIDKFPISRPNLTFSTLTVSNMSPEDSSIYLCSPRGGLGGTEAFFGQGTRLTVV.

This clone was observed a handful of times. An uncertain or unread base leads to its residue being written X. The genes are TRBV19 and TRBJ2-5, with 8 bases matching TRBD2. Germline trimming cut 5 bases from V and 8 bases from J; bases unmatched to any gene: 7. This CDR3 is built from 13 residues. Germline V lookup: CDR1 LNHDA, CDR2 SQIVND (reference sequence). In nucleotides, the CDR3 is TGTGCCAGTAGTTGGACTAGCCGGGARACCCAGTACTTC. Translating gives CASSWTSRXTQYF. In full, the CDR3 reads CASSWTSRETQYF.

This clone was observed a few times. The chain has TRBV9 and TRBJ2-1, with D unresolved. Germline CDR1 is SGDLS and CDR2 is YYNGEE. This CDR3 has 12 amino acids. The V and J ends lost 5 bases and 7 bases respectively, with 10 bases between them. This chain's CDR3 is CASSGTWNEQFF. CDR3 nucleotides: TGTGCCAGCAGTGGTACTTGGAATGAGCAGTTCTTC.

The sample holds a few counts of this clone. The chain uses TRBV11-3 and TRBJ2-3; D gene unclear. The V gene's germline CDR1 is SGHNT and CDR2 YENEEA. This CDR3 spans 14 amino acids. Trimming removed 6 bases at V and 4 bases at J, with 14 bases between. The CDR3 nucleotides are TGTGCCAGCAGAACCTACGAACGACCAGATACGCAGTATTTT. Protein: CASRTYERPDTQYF.

The chain carries TRBV11-3 and TRBJ1-3, with 10 bases identical to TRBD1. Germline trimming cut 5 bases from V and 6 bases from J; bases unmatched to any gene: 4. Germline V gene data show CDR1 as SGHNT and CDR2 as YENEEA. The CDR3 extends over 14 amino acids. CDR3 protein: CASSPTGGLNTIYF. The DNA for the CDR3 is TGTGCCAGCAGCCCGACAGGGGGCCTAAACACCATATATTTT.

V is TRBV16 and J is TRBJ1-6; 9 nucleotides line up with TRBD1. Germline V gene lookup returns CDR1 KGHSY and CDR2 FQNENV. CDR3 length: 13 amino acids. With V trimmed by 6 bases and J by 9 bases, 3 bases remained unmatched. The CDR3 protein is CASSGTGSSPLHF. CDR3 DNA sequence: TGTGCCAGCAGTGGGACAGGGTCTTCACCCCTCCACTTT.

This chain links TRBV19 with TRBJ2-7; 10 bases agree with TRBD1. Unmatched junction bases numbered 2, after V lost 3 bases and J lost 6 bases. Per germline, CDR1 LNHDA and CDR2 SQIVND (reference sequence). The CDR3 extends over 13 amino acids. The CDR3 reads CASSIDRGLEQYF. DNA of the CDR3: TGTGCCAGTAGTATTGACAGGGGGCTCGAGCAGTACTTC.

The rearrangement links TRBV19 to TRBJ1-1; perhaps TRBD1 as D (5 bases). CDR1 LNHDA and CDR2 SQIVND come from the germline V gene (reference sequence). Trimming removed 1 base at V and 8 bases at J, with 11 bases between. CDR3 length: 13 residues. For the CDR3, the DNA is TGTGCCAGTAGTATAGTTAGAGGGACCGAAGCTTTCTTT. Amino acid sequence: CASSIVRGTEAFF.

The CDR3 nucleotides read TGTGCCAGCTCACCTACAGGGGGCAAAGAGACCCAGTACTTC. Its protein is CASSPTGGKETQYF. The chain recombines TRBV18 with TRBJ2-5; 9 bases agree with TRBD1. The CDR3 covers 14 residues. The J segment lost 3 bases and the V segment lost 3 bases, leaving 2 bases of the junction unmatched. CDR1 and CDR2 (germline): KGHSH, LQKENI.

This clone qualifies as medium-sized. V is TRBV6-8 and J is TRBJ1-1, with 7 bases fitting TRBD1. The CDR3 is made up of 17 amino acids. Germline V gives CDR1 MNHGY, CDR2 SAAAGT. Unmatched junction bases numbered 17, after V lost 10 bases and J lost 0 bases. The CDR3 region has the DNA TGTGCCATCAGAGAGGGGACAGCTCTGGGGGTGAACACTGAAGCTTTCTTT. The encoded protein is CAIREGTALGVNTEAFF.

V is TRBV9 and J is TRBJ2-2; no clear D. Germline assignment: CDR1 SGDLS and CDR2 YYNGEE. This CDR3 spans 13 amino acids. The V end lost 4 bases, the J end lost 7 bases, and 11 bases lay between the germline ends. The DNA of the CDR3 is TGTGCCAGCAGCACCAGTCCGGGCGGGGAGCTGTTTTTT. Translating gives CASSTSPGGELFF.

This clone was found a few times. CDR3 loop: CASSYSTARYGYTF. The CDR3 nucleotides read TGTGCCAGCAGTTACTCGACAGCCCGCTATGGCTACACCTTC. This chain connects TRBV6-8 to TRBJ1-2, with D maybe TRBD1 (5 bases). V was trimmed by 0 bases and J by 4 bases, leaving 9 bases between them. CDR3 length: 14 amino acids. CDR1 MNHGY and CDR2 SAAAGT come from the germline V gene.

J is TRBJ1-1 and V is TRBV4-1, with a possible D match to TRBD1 (5 bases). Germline V gives CDR1 MGHRA, CDR2 YSYEKL. The V and J ends lost 4 bases and 3 bases respectively, with 15 bases between them. This CDR3 comprises 15 residues. CDR3 sequence: CASSPYPGRDTEAFF. The CDR3 region has the DNA TGCGCCAGCAGCCCGTACCCAGGGAGGGACACTGAAGCTTTCTTT.

This clone showed up just a few times. The V gene is TRBV12-5, the J gene TRBJ1-1, with no clear D. The CDR3 runs 12 residues. Per the germline V gene, CDR1 is LGHNT and CDR2 is FRNRAP. CDR3 DNA: TGTGCCAGTAGGCAGTCGAACACTGAAGCTTTCTTT. Translating it yields CASRQSNTEAFF.

V gene TRBV11-3 combines with J gene TRBJ2-5; maybe TRBD2 (6 bases). The germline gives CDR1 SGHNT, CDR2 YENEEA. V was clipped by 0 bases and J by 2 bases, with 7 bases between them. CDR3 length: 14 amino acids. CDR3 amino acids: CASSLDGTQETQYF. CDR3 sequence (DNA): TGTGCCAGCAGCTTAGACGGGACTCAAGAGACCCAGTACTTC.

This clone has just one count. The CDR3 DNA is TGCGCCAGCAGCCAGGACAGGTTGACTAATGAAAAACTGTTTTTT. Protein product: CASSQDRLTNEKLFF. This chain links TRBV4-1 with TRBJ1-4; 7 bases line up with TRBD1. The CDR3 runs 15 residues. J was trimmed by 2 bases and V by 3 bases; bases with no gene match: 3. Germline V gene data show CDR1 as MGHRA and CDR2 as YSYEKL.

This clone was recorded a few times. This sequence joins TRBV4-1 and TRBJ2-7; 10 bases are a match to TRBD1. The CDR3 has 15 amino acids. V lost 5 bases to trimming and J lost 5 bases; unmatched junction nucleotides: 9. Germline CDR1 reads MGHRA; CDR2 reads YSYEKL. CDR3 coding DNA: TGCGCCAGCAGCGTACCGGGACAGGGGTTGAACGAGCAGTACTTC. Translating gives CASSVPGQGLNEQYF.